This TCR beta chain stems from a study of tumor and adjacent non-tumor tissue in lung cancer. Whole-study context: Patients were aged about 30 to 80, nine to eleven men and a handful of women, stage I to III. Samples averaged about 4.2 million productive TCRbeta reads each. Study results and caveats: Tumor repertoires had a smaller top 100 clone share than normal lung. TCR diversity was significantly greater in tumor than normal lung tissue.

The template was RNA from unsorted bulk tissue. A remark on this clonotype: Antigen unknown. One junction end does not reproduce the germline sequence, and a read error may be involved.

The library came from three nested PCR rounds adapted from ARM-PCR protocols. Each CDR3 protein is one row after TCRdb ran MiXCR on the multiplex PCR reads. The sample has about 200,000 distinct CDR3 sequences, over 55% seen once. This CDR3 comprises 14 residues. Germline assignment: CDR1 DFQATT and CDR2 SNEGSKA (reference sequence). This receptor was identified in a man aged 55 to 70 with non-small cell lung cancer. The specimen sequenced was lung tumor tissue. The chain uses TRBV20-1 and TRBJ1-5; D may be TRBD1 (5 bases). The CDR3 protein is CTARVGGSNQPQHF. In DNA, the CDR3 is TGCACTGCTAGAGTCGGGGGAAGCAATCAGCCCCAGCATTTT.